The clone carrying this TCR beta chain has just one count. Its antigen is unknown. The sample belongs to a study of T cells in Graves' hyperthyroidism and ophthalmopathy. The study's findings and limits: Most clonotypes expanded in the thyroid (above 0.001) were also present in blood.

RNA transcripts provided the source from which TCR beta CDR3 regions were amplified. When the TCR CDR3 underwent first-round RT-PCR, the HTBI primer set was used. TCRdb redid the calling of the multiplex PCR reads with MiXCR, one entry per CDR3 protein. The sample holds 600,000 to 850,000 distinct CDR3 sequences, 18% seen once. CDR1 is SQVTM, CDR2 ANQGSEA, per germline. V was trimmed by 7 bases and J by 10 bases, leaving 23 bases between them. The CDR3 spans 14 residues. The genes are TRBV29-1 and TRBJ2-1; D might be TRBD2 (6 bases). Sequenced material: blood. The TCR sequence derives from a woman between 50 and 59 years old with Graves' hyperthyroidism that later progressed to Graves' ophthalmopathy. In nucleotides, the CDR3 is TGCAGCGCCCCGGGACTCCCTTACGTCGAGGAGCAGTTCTTC. It translates to CSAPGLPYVEEQFF.